The rows below give T cell receptor beta chains drawn from one sample of a study of OX40 agonist ivuxolimab in advanced cancers. Sequencing was performed with immunoSEQ multiplex PCR; in TCRdb, only in-frame clones are kept and a portion is missing. The data show around 37,000 clones, 65% to 90% seen once. The source material was CD4+ or CD8+ T cells sorted from blood, sampled in a trial of the OX40 agonist ivuxolimab. These receptors were obtained from an adult with an advanced solid tumor such as melanoma, head and neck, liver or kidney cancer. CDR3s include the opening cysteine and the closing phenylalanine or tryptophan. D genes are given only for firm matches. Clone size is given for some rows only: seen once, a few or many times, or a class if the clone is expanded.

>NA|TRBD2|TRBJ2-1|TRBV5-1
CASSLGLAGSYNEQFF
TGCGCCAGCAGCTTAGGACTAGCGGGCTCCTACAATGAGCAGTTCTTC
>NA|NA|TRBJ2-3|TRBV7-9
CASSWALPSTDTQYF
TGTGCCAGCAGCTGGGCCCTCCCAAGCACAGATACGCAGTATTTT
>NA|NA|TRBJ2-7|TRBV5-8
CASSLGGVAGLEQYF
TGTGCCAGCAGCTTGGGTGGTGTCGCTGGTCTCGAGCAGTACTTC
>NA|NA|TRBJ1-1|TRBV19
CASSMGHFTEAFF
TGTGCCAGTAGTATGGGACACTTCACTGAAGCTTTCTTT
>once|TRBD1|TRBJ2-7|TRBV28
CASSNGTGMFYEQYF
TGTGCCAGCAGTAACGGGACAGGAATGTTTTACGAGCAGTACTTC
>NA|NA|TRBJ2-7|TRBV7-4
CASSLVLRKSSYEQYF
TGTGCCAGCAGCTTAGTTCTACGGAAGAGCTCCTACGAGCAGTACTTC
>NA|NA|TRBJ2-1|TRBV11-3
CASSFGTSYNEQFF
TGTGCCAGCAGCTTCGGGACATCCTACAATGAGCAGTTCTTC
>NA|NA|TRBJ2-7|TRBV27
CASSLGPSYEQYF
TGTGCCAGCAGTTTGGGACCCTCCTACGAGCAGTACTTC
>NA|NA|TRBJ1-1|TRBV6-5
CASSYGLTEAFF
TGTGCCAGCAGTTACGGGCTTACTGAAGCTTTCTTT
>NA|NA|TRBJ2-1|TRBV19
CASSIVGNEQFF
TGTGCCAGTAGTATAGTGGGGAATGAGCAGTTCTTC
>NA|TRBD1|TRBJ1-1|TRBV13
CASTQGVEAFF
TGTGCCAGCACGCAGGGGGTTGAAGCTTTCTTT
>NA|NA|TRBJ2-7|TRBV11-3
CASSWGEAHEQYF
TGTGCCAGCAGCTGGGGGGAGGCCCACGAGCAGTACTTC